These 4 T cell receptor beta chains were all obtained from the same sample, sequenced in a study of early stage breast cancer tumors. Assay: immunoSEQ multiplex PCR; the TCRdb copy retains only in-frame clones and omits some. The table lists about 72,000 clones, 65% to 80% of them singletons, with 3.5% in the top ten. The specimen was blood. The receptors stem from a person in their sixties with breast cancer.

The gene calls are TRBV28 and TRBJ1-2; D gene unclear. The length of the CDR3 is 14 residues. V was clipped by 5 bases and J by 5 bases, with 15 bases between them. Per germline, CDR1 MDHEN and CDR2 SYDVKM. The CDR3 DNA reads as TGTGCCAGCAGTATACGGACCCCGTTGTATGGCTACACCTTC. It codes for CASSIRTPLYGYTF.

Turning to this clone: The sample holds other DNA sequences that translate to the same CDR3. The gene calls are TRBV30 and TRBJ1-5; no definite D call. Germline V lookup: CDR1 GTSNPN, CDR2 SVGIG (reference sequence). Trimming stripped 0 bases from V and 6 bases from J, with 3 bases between. The length of the CDR3 is 11 residues. The DNA for the CDR3 is TGTGCCTGGAGTGTAGGTCAGCCCCAGCATTTT. As protein: CAWSVGQPQHF.

The chain employs TRBV6-6 and TRBJ1-5; weak D call: TRBD1 (5 bases). The CDR3 sequence is 14 residues long. The V and J ends lost 8 bases and 0 bases respectively, with 11 bases between them. The germline gives CDR1 MNHNY, CDR2 SVGAGI (reference sequence). CDR3 loop: CASRDGISNQPQHF. CDR3 DNA sequence: TGTGCCAGCCGGGACGGAATTAGCAATCAGCCCCAGCATTTT.

J is TRBJ1-1 and V is TRBV4-1; weak D call: TRBD1 (6 bases). Germline V lookup: CDR1 MGHRA, CDR2 YSYEKL. The CDR3 has 14 amino acids. V lost 5 bases to trimming and J lost 8 bases, with 18 bases between them. The DNA for the CDR3 is TGCGCCAGCAGCACCTCCGACTCAGACAGGGAAGCTTTCTTT. Its protein product is CASSTSDSDREAFF.